This paragraph reports one T cell receptor beta chain. Its antigen remains undetermined. No base qualities exist here, and no much larger clone lies one base off it. TCR beta chains were amplified from genomic DNA using the immunoSEQ hsTCRB kit. TCR beta libraries were sequenced on an Illumina MiSeq instrument by the immunoSEQ service. As for how the authors treated the data: Analysis of the repertoire data was performed with the immunoSEQ Analyzer. What TCRdb holds here is the immuneACCESS table cut down to in-frame rearrangements. Part of the clones is not present; checked against another copy, under half of the missing clones reflect an unresolved V gene, and the others are unexplained. V, J and clone size are those of that table, while D and trimming were read from the DNA. The sample table holds 70,000 to 95,000 clones, of which 90% to 95% were seen once. Of the sample, approximately 4.8% falls within the top ten clones.

CDR1 is given as MNHEY and CDR2 as SMNVEV, both from the germline V gene (reference sequence). Inclusive of the bounding cysteine and phenylalanine, the CDR3 is 14 residues long. Only CDR3 DNA remains: 42 bases, in frame from the first base. Deletion took 3 bases off V and 4 bases off J, with a span of 9 bases between the germline ends. Stable vitiligo was defined as no change in lesions over the previous 6 months. To count as stable, patients also needed to show no confetti depigmentation, which is a clinical sign of active vitiligo. Patients who had been treated within the previous three months were excluded. PBMCs were isolated from heparinized blood by Ficoll density gradient centrifugation and were subsequently flash-frozen. These data originate in a study of resident and recirculating memory T cells in vitiligo (dated by TCRdb to between 2018 and 2020). Regarding the complete study: For TCR beta sequencing, each of a few stable vitiligo patients provided PBMCs along with epidermis taken by shave biopsy from two lesional and two nonlesional sites. Without any cell sorting, samples were homogenized immediately before genomic DNA was extracted using the Qiagen DNeasy Blood & Tissue Kit. The human TCR beta sequencing tested whether specific clones in lesional vitiligo skin differed from clones in nonlesional skin and blood. The research as a whole found: No unique dominant TCR clone was detected, and variation in clonality was observed among vitiligo lesions. TCR sequences were not shared across biopsy sites or across patients, which suggests that different T cell clones infiltrate different lesions, a pattern described as private specificity. Mechanistic studies in the future are needed to assess how much the detected T cell clones and the human Trm pools versus Tcm pools each contribute. Overlap and correlation analysis showed no significant repertoire overlap between biopsies except for each lesion with itself, even within a single patient.

The chain joins TRBV27 to TRBJ1-4; the D gene remains uncertain. The receptor comes from a male donor with vitiligo. What was sequenced was blood. Read as DNA, the sequence is TGTGCCAGCAGTTTGGGCAGAATTAATGAAAAACTGTTTTTT. This gives the protein CASSLGRINEKLFF.